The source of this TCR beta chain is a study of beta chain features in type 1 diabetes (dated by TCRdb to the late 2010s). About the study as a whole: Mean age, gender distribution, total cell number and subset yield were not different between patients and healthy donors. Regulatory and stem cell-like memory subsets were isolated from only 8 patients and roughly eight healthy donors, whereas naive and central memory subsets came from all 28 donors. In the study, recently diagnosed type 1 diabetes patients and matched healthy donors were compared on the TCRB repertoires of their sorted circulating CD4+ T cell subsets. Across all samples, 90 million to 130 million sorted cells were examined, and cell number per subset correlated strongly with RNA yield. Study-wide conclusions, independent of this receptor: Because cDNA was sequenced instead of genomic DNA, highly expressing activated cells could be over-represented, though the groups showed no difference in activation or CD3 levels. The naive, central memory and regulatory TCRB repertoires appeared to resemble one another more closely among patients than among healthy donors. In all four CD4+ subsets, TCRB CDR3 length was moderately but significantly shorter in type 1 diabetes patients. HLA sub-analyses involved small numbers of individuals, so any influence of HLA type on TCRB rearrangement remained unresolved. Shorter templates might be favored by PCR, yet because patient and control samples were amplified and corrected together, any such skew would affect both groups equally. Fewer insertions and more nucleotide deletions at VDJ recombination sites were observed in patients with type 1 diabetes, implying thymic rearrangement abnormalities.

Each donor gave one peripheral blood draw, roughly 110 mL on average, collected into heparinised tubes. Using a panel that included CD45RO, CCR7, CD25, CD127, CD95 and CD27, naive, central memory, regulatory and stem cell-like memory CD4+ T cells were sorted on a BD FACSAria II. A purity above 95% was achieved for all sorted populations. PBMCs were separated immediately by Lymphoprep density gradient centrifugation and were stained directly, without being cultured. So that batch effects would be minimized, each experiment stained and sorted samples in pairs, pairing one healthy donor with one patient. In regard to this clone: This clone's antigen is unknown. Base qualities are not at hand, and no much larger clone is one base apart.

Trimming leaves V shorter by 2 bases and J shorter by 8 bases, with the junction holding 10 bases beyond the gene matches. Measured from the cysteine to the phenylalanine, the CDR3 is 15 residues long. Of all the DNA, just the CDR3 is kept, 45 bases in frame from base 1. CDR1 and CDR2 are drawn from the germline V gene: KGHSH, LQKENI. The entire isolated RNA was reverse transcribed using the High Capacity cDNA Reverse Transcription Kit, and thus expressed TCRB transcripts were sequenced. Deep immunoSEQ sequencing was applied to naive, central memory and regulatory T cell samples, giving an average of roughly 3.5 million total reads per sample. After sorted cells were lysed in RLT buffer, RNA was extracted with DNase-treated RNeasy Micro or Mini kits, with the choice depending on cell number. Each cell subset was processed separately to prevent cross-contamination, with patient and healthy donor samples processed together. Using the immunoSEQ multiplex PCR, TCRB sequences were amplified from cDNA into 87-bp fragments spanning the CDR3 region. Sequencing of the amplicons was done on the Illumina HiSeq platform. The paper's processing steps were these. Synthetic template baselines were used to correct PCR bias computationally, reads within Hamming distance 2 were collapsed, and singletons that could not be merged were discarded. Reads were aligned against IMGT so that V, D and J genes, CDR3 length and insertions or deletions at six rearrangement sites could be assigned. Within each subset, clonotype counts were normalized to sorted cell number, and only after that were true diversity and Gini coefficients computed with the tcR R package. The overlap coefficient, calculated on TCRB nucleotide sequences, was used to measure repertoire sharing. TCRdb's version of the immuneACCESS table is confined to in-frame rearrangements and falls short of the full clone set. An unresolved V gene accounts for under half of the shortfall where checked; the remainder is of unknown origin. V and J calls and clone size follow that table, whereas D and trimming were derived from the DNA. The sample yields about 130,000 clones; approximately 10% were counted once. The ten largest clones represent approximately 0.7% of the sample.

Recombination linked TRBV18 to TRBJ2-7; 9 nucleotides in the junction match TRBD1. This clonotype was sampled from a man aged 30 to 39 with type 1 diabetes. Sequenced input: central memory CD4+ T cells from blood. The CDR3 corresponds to CASSPAGQGTRQQYF. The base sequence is TGTGCCAGCTCACCAGCCGGACAGGGGACCCGTCAGCAGTACTTC.